This is a list of T cell receptor beta chains from one sample in a study of response to subunit inactivated influenza vaccine. A single record per CDR3 protein comes from TCRdb applying MiXCR to the RT-PCR reads. The sample holds roughly 670,000 distinct CDR3 sequences, 12% to 15% seen once. The sequencing used PBMCs from blood, collected 14 to 15 days before vaccination. Receptors originate from a man between 50 and 59 years old who received an inactivated influenza vaccine. Both conserved end residues are part of each CDR3. Each record gives: clone size, D gene, J gene, V gene, CDR3 protein, CDR3 DNA. The D gene is left open where the match is weak. The size of a clone is reported for some rows only, either as once, few or many, or as a class for expanded clones.

abundance: many; d_gene: NA; j_gene: TRBJ1-5; v_gene: TRBV12-3/TRBV12-4; CDR3aa: CASTLGGNQPQHF; CDR3nt: TGTGCCAGCACCCTTGGGGGCAATCAGCCCCAGCATTTT
abundance: NA; d_gene: TRBD1; j_gene: TRBJ2-6; v_gene: TRBV24-1; CDR3aa: CATSSRGTGGLSGANVLTF; CDR3nt: TGTGCCACCAGCAGCCGGGGGACAGGGGGACTATCTGGGGCCAACGTCCTGACTTTC
abundance: NA; d_gene: NA; j_gene: TRBJ2-1; v_gene: TRBV20-1; CDR3aa: CSAPGISYNEQFF; CDR3nt: TGCAGTGCTCCCGGTATCTCCTACAATGAGCAGTTCTTC
abundance: NA; d_gene: NA; j_gene: TRBJ2-7; v_gene: TRBV20-1; CDR3aa: CSAIEGGPYEQYF; CDR3nt: TGCAGTGCTATCGAGGGGGGACCCTACGAGCAGTACTTC
abundance: few; d_gene: NA; j_gene: TRBJ1-1; v_gene: TRBV4-1; CDR3aa: CASSHQNDLPGFLFTEAFF; CDR3nt: TGCGCCAGCAGCCACCAAAACGACCTTCCAGGGTTTCTGTTCACTGAAGCTTTCTTT
abundance: few; d_gene: NA; j_gene: TRBJ2-3; v_gene: TRBV7-2; CDR3aa: CASSLRHITDTQYF; CDR3nt: TGTGCCAGCAGCCTAAGGCACATCACAGATACGCAGTATTTT
abundance: many; d_gene: NA; j_gene: TRBJ2-7; v_gene: TRBV6-2/TRBV6-3; CDR3aa: CASKYSSSYEQYF; CDR3nt: TGTGCCAGCAAATACTCGAGCTCCTACGAGCAGTACTTC
abundance: NA; d_gene: NA; j_gene: TRBJ2-5; v_gene: TRBV5-1; CDR3aa: CASSLEARGETQYF; CDR3nt: TGCGCCAGCAGCTTGGAAGCTAGAGGAGAGACCCAGTACTTC
abundance: NA; d_gene: TRBD1; j_gene: TRBJ2-3; v_gene: TRBV5-5; CDR3aa: CASSPDRGIWPDTQYF; CDR3nt: TGTGCCAGCAGCCCGGACAGGGGAATTTGGCCAGATACGCAGTATTTT
abundance: NA; d_gene: TRBD1; j_gene: TRBJ2-1; v_gene: TRBV29-1; CDR3aa: CSVDGTGVYYNEQFF; CDR3nt: TGCAGCGTTGATGGGACAGGGGTTTACTACAATGAGCAGTTCTTC
abundance: NA; d_gene: TRBD2; j_gene: TRBJ2-2; v_gene: TRBV4-3; CDR3aa: CASSNPGLAGGLNTGELFF; CDR3nt: TGCGCCAGCAGCAACCCGGGACTAGCGGGGGGCTTGAACACCGGGGAGCTGTTTTTT
abundance: NA; d_gene: TRBD2; j_gene: TRBJ2-1; v_gene: TRBV9; CDR3aa: CASSVLAGGPLNEQFF; CDR3nt: TGTGCCAGCAGCGTACTAGCGGGGGGGCCTCTGAATGAGCAGTTCTTC
abundance: many; d_gene: NA; j_gene: TRBJ2-1; v_gene: TRBV12-3/TRBV12-4; CDR3aa: CASSSPGTTPVF; CDR3nt: TGTGCCAGCAGTTCTCCCGGCACGACACCGGTCTTC
abundance: NA; d_gene: NA; j_gene: TRBJ1-5; v_gene: TRBV6-4; CDR3aa: CASSDSGIGQPQHF; CDR3nt: TGTGCCAGCAGTGACTCAGGGATCGGCCAGCCCCAGCATTTT
abundance: NA; d_gene: NA; j_gene: TRBJ1-4; v_gene: TRBV30; CDR3aa: CAWRNGQRNEKLFF; CDR3nt: TGTGCCTGGAGAAATGGACAACGAAATGAAAAACTGTTTTTT
abundance: few; d_gene: TRBD2; j_gene: TRBJ2-1; v_gene: TRBV6-2/TRBV6-3; CDR3aa: CASIKGVAGISYNEQFF; CDR3nt: TGTGCCAGCATCAAGGGGGTAGCGGGGATCTCCTACAATGAGCAGTTCTTC
abundance: few; d_gene: TRBD2; j_gene: TRBJ2-3; v_gene: TRBV5-1; CDR3aa: CASSRTGLAGGSRPDTQYF; CDR3nt: TGCGCCAGCAGCAGGACCGGACTAGCGGGCGGAAGTCGGCCAGATACGCAGTATTTT
abundance: NA; d_gene: TRBD1; j_gene: TRBJ2-5; v_gene: TRBV29-1; CDR3aa: CSVTGTGSKETQYF; CDR3nt: TGCAGCGTTACCGGGACAGGGTCAAAAGAGACCCAGTACTTC
abundance: few; d_gene: NA; j_gene: TRBJ1-1; v_gene: TRBV12-3/TRBV12-4; CDR3aa: CASSFSGGRGTEAFF; CDR3nt: TGTGCCAGCAGTTTTTCGGGGGGCAGAGGGACTGAAGCTTTCTTT
abundance: once; d_gene: TRBD1; j_gene: TRBJ1-1; v_gene: TRBV12-3/TRBV12-4; CDR3aa: CASRGTGEYTEAFF; CDR3nt: TGTGCCAGCAGAGGGACAGGGGAGTACACTGAAGCTTTCTTT
abundance: few; d_gene: NA; j_gene: TRBJ2-5; v_gene: TRBV7-9; CDR3aa: CASSSRLQETQYF; CDR3nt: TGTGCCAGCAGCTCCAGGCTCCAAGAGACCCAGTACTTC
abundance: few; d_gene: NA; j_gene: TRBJ2-5; v_gene: TRBV4-2; CDR3aa: CASSPPGEVETQYF; CDR3nt: TGTGCCAGCAGCCCGCCGGGAGAGGTAGAGACCCAGTACTTC
abundance: few; d_gene: TRBD2; j_gene: TRBJ2-5; v_gene: TRBV7-2; CDR3aa: CASSLSGGAISETQYF; CDR3nt: TGTGCCAGCAGCTTAAGCGGGGGGGCCATTTCAGAGACCCAGTACTTC
abundance: many; d_gene: TRBD1; j_gene: TRBJ1-2; v_gene: TRBV12-3/TRBV12-4; CDR3aa: CASSPQTGGRGYTF; CDR3nt: TGTGCCAGCAGTCCCCAAACAGGGGGTAGAGGCTACACCTTC
abundance: NA; d_gene: NA; j_gene: TRBJ2-7; v_gene: TRBV20-1; CDR3aa: CSAAVYEQYF; CDR3nt: TGCAGTGCCGCCGTCTACGAGCAGTACTTC
abundance: few; d_gene: TRBD2; j_gene: TRBJ2-3; v_gene: TRBV2; CDR3aa: CASSRTSGTSGRGRLSTDTQYF; CDR3nt: TGTGCCAGCAGTAGAACGTCCGGGACTAGCGGGAGGGGGCGGCTTAGCACAGATACGCAGTATTTT
abundance: NA; d_gene: NA; j_gene: TRBJ2-3; v_gene: TRBV28; CDR3aa: CASRHEGSTTDTQYF; CDR3nt: TGTGCCAGCAGGCATGAGGGGTCGACCACAGATACGCAGTATTTT
abundance: few; d_gene: NA; j_gene: TRBJ2-3; v_gene: TRBV12-3/TRBV12-4; CDR3aa: CASSYLPRQPKDTQYF; CDR3nt: TGTGCCAGCAGTTACCTCCCGAGACAGCCCAAAGATACGCAGTATTTT
abundance: many; d_gene: NA; j_gene: TRBJ1-5; v_gene: TRBV7-8; CDR3aa: CASSSGRISNQPQHF; CDR3nt: TGTGCCAGCAGCTCCGGACGGATCTCCAATCAGCCCCAGCATTTT
abundance: few; d_gene: TRBD2; j_gene: TRBJ2-1; v_gene: TRBV11-2; CDR3aa: CASSLSWGGQGLARGYNEQFF; CDR3nt: TGTGCCAGCAGCTTATCTTGGGGAGGGCAGGGCTTGGCTCGAGGGTACAATGAGCAGTTCTTC
abundance: many; d_gene: TRBD1; j_gene: TRBJ2-1; v_gene: TRBV29-1; CDR3aa: CSVGRGPGINNEQFF; CDR3nt: TGCAGCGTTGGCAGGGGGCCGGGGATCAACAATGAGCAGTTCTTC
abundance: few; d_gene: NA; j_gene: TRBJ2-7; v_gene: TRBV12-3/TRBV12-4; CDR3aa: CASSSQNLGYEQYF; CDR3nt: TGTGCCAGCAGTTCGCAGAACCTAGGCTACGAGCAGTACTTC
abundance: few; d_gene: TRBD2; j_gene: TRBJ2-1; v_gene: TRBV11-1; CDR3aa: CASSLIAGGPPSYNEQFF; CDR3nt: TGTGCCAGCAGCTTAATAGCGGGAGGGCCCCCCTCCTACAATGAGCAGTTCTTC
abundance: NA; d_gene: NA; j_gene: TRBJ2-1; v_gene: TRBV7-2; CDR3aa: CASSPIAGGRSYNEQFF; CDR3nt: TGTGCCAGCAGCCCTATTGCCGGGGGCAGGTCCTACAATGAGCAGTTCTTC
abundance: NA; d_gene: TRBD2; j_gene: TRBJ2-1; v_gene: TRBV12-3/TRBV12-4; CDR3aa: CASRSQGLAFEQFF; CDR3nt: TGTGCCAGCAGATCCCAGGGACTAGCTTTCGAGCAGTTCTTC
abundance: NA; d_gene: NA; j_gene: TRBJ1-2; v_gene: TRBV19; CDR3aa: CASSVGTFYGYTF; CDR3nt: TGTGCCAGTAGTGTGGGGACATTCTATGGCTACACCTTC
abundance: few; d_gene: NA; j_gene: TRBJ2-7; v_gene: TRBV10-3; CDR3aa: CAISVEGDEQYF; CDR3nt: TGTGCCATCAGTGTGGAAGGAGACGAGCAGTACTTC
abundance: few; d_gene: NA; j_gene: TRBJ2-7; v_gene: TRBV7-2; CDR3aa: CASSLGHIYEQYF; CDR3nt: TGTGCCAGCAGCTTAGGGCATATTTACGAGCAGTACTTC
abundance: NA; d_gene: TRBD1; j_gene: TRBJ2-2; v_gene: TRBV4-1; CDR3aa: CASSGRDRERAGELFF; CDR3nt: TGCGCCAGCAGCGGCCGGGACAGGGAGAGGGCCGGGGAGCTGTTTTTT
abundance: NA; d_gene: NA; j_gene: TRBJ1-1; v_gene: TRBV7-6; CDR3aa: CASSARGENTEAFF; CDR3nt: TGTGCCAGCAGCGCGCGGGGGGAGAACACTGAAGCTTTCTTT
abundance: NA; d_gene: NA; j_gene: TRBJ2-2; v_gene: TRBV20-1; CDR3aa: CSAKRGSDTGELFF; CDR3nt: TGCAGTGCTAAACGGGGCAGTGACACCGGGGAGCTGTTTTTT
abundance: NA; d_gene: TRBD1; j_gene: TRBJ2-2; v_gene: TRBV24-1; CDR3aa: CATSDFAGTGANTGELFF; CDR3nt: TGTGCCACCAGTGATTTCGCGGGGACAGGGGCGAACACCGGGGAGCTGTTTTTT